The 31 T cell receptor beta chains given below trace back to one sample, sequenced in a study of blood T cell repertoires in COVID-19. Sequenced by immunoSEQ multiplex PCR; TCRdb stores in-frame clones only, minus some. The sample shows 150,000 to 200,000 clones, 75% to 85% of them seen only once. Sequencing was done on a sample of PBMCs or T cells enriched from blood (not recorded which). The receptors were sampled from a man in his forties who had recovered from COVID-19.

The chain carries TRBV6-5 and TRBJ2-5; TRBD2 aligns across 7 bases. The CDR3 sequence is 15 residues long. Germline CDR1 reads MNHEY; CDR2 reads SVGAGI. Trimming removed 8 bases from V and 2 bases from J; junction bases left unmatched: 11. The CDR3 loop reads CASLSLGRGQETQYF. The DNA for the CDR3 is TGTGCCAGCCTCTCTCTGGGGAGGGGACAAGAGACCCAGTACTTC.

The CDR3 spells CASSLVTSDHGYTF. DNA for the CDR3: TGCGCCAGCAGCTTGGTAACAAGCGACCATGGCTACACCTTC. The chain links TRBV5-1 to TRBJ1-2, with D unresolved. The V gene lost 0 bases and the J gene lost 6 bases, with 12 bases spanning the gap. The CDR3 length is 14 residues. In germline, CDR1 is SGHRS, CDR2 YFSETQ.

As DNA, the CDR3 is TGTGCCAGCAGTTCAGGGGGCGGCGGTTGGCAGTTCTTC. Translation: CASSSGGGGWQFF. V is TRBV28 and J is TRBJ2-1; 8 bases agree with TRBD1. The CDR3 sequence is 13 residues long. V shed 4 bases, J shed 12 bases, and the junction held 8 bases outside the gene matches. CDR1 is MDHEN and CDR2 is SYDVKM in the germline V gene.

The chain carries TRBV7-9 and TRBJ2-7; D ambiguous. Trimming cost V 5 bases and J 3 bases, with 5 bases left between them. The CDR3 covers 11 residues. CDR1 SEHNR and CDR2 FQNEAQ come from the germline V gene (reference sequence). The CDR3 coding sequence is TGTGCCAGCAGCCAATTCTACGAGCAGTACTTC. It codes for CASSQFYEQYF.

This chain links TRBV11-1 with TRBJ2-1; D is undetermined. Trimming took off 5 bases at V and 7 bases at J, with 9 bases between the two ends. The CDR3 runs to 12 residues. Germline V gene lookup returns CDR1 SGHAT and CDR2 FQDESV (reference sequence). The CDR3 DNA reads TGTGCCAGCAGCCTCGCCAGGAATGAGCAGTTCTTC. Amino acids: CASSLARNEQFF.

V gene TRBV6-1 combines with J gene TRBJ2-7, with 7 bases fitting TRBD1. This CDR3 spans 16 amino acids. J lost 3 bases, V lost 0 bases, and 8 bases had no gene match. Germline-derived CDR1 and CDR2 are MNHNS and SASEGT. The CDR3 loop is CASSEASTGTIYEQYF. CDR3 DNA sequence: TGTGCCAGCAGTGAAGCCTCGACAGGGACCATCTACGAGCAGTACTTC.

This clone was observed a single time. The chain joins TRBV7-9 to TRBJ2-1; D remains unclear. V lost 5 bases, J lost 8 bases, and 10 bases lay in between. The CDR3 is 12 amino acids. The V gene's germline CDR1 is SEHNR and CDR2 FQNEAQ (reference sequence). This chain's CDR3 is CASSPIVHEQFF. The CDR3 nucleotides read TGTGCCAGCAGCCCCATAGTCCATGAGCAGTTCTTC. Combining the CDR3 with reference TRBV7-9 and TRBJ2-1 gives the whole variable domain DTGVSQNPRHKITKRGQNVTFRCDPISEHNRLYWYRQTLGQGPEFLTYFQNEAQLEKSRLLSDRFSAERPKGSFSTLEIQRTEQGDSAMYLCASSPIVHEQFFGPGTRLTVL.

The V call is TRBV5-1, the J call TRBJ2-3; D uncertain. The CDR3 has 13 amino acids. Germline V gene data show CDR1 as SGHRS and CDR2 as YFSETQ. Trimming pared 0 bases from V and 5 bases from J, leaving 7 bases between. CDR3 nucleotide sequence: TGCGCCAGCAGCTTGGATCCCGGAGATACGCAGTATTTT. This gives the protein CASSLDPGDTQYF.

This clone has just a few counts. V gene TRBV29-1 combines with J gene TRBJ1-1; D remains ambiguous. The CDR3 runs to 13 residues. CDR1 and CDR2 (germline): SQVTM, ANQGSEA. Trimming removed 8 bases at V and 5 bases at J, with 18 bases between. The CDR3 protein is CSPARGIETEAFF. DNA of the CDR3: TGCAGCCCTGCCCGAGGAATTGAAACTGAAGCTTTCTTT. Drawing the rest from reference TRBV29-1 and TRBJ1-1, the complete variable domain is SAVISQKPSRDICQRGTSLTIQCQVDSQVTMMFWYRQQPGQSLTLIATANQGSEATYESGFVIDKFPISRPNLTFSTLTVSNMSPEDSSIYLCSPARGIETEAFFGQGTRLTVV.

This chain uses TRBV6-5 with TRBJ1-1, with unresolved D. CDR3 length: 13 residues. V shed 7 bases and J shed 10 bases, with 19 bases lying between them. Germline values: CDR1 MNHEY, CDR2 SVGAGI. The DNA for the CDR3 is TGTGCCAGCAAGTTTTCGTTGGAGGGAGCAGCTTTCTTT. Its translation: CASKFSLEGAAFF.

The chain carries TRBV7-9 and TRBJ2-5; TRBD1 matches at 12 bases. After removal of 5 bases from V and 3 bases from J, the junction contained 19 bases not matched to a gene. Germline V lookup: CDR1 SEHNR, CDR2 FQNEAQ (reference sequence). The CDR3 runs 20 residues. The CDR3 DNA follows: TGTGCCAGCAGCACAAAATCCGGGACAGGGGGCGTCTTATCTAAAGAGACCCAGTACTTC. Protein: CASSTKSGTGGVLSKETQYF.

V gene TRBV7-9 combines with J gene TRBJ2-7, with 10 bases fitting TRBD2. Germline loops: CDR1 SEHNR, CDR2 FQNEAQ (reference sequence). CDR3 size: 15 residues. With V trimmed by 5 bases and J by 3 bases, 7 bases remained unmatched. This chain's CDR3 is CASSPGSGRFYEQYV. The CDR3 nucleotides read TGTGCCAGCAGCCCAGGTAGCGGGAGGTTCTACGAGCAGTACGTC.

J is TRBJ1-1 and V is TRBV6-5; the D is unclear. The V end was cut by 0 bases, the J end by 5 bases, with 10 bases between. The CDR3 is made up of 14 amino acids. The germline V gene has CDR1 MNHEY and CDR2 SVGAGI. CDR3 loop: CASSYSGSDTEAFF. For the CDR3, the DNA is TGTGCCAGCAGTTACTCAGGGAGTGATACTGAAGCTTTCTTT.

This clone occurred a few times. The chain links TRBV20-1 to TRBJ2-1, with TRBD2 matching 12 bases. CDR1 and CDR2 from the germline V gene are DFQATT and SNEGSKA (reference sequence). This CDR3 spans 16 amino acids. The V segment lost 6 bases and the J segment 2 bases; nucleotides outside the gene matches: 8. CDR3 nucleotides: TGCAGTGCGAGTACTAGCGGGAGGTCCGCCTACAATGAGCAGTTCTTC. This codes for CSASTSGRSAYNEQFF.

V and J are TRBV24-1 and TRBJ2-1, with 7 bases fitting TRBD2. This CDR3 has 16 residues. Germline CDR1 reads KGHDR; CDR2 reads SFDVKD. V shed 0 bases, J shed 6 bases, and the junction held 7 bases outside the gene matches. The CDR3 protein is CATSDLGTTPSNEQFF. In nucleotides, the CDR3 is TGTGCCACCAGTGATTTGGGGACTACCCCGAGCAATGAGCAGTTCTTC.

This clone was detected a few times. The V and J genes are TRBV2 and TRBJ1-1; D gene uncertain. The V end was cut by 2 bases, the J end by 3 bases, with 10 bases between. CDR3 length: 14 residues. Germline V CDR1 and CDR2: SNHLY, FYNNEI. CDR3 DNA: TGTGCCAGCAGTGAACGAGGGAGGGACACTGAAGCTTTCTTT. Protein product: CASSERGRDTEAFF.

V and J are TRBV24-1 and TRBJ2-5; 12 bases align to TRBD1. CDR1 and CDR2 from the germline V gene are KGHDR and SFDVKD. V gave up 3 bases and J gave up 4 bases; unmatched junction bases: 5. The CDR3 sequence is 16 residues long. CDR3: CATSDQGQGARETQYF. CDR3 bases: TGTGCCACCAGTGATCAGGGACAGGGGGCTCGAGAGACCCAGTACTTC.

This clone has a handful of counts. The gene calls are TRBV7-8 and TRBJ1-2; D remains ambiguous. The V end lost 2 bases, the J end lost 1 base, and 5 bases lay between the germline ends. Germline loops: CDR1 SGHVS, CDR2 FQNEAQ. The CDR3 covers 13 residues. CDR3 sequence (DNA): TGTGCCAGCAGCTTACAGATTAACTATGGCTACACCTTC. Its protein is CASSLQINYGYTF. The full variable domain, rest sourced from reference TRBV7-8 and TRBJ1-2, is GAGVSQSPRYKVAKRGQDVALRCDPISGHVSLFWYQQALGQGPEFLTYFQNEAQLDKSGLPSDRFFAERPEGSVSTLKIQRTQQEDSAVYLCASSLQINYGYTFGSGTRLTVV.

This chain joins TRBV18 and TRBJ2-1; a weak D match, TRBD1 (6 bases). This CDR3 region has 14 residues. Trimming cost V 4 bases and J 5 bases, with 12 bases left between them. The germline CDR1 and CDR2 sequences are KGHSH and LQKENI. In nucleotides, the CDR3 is TGTGCCAGCTCACTACAGGGAACGAACAATGAGCAGTTCTTC. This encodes CASSLQGTNNEQFF.

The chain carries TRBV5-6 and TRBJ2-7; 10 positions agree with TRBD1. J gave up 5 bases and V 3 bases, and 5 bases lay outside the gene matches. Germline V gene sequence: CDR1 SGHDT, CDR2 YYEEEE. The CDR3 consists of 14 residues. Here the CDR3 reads CASSWGTGEHEQYF. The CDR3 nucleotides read TGTGCCAGCAGCTGGGGGACAGGGGAACACGAGCAGTACTTC.

CDR3 nucleotides: TGTGCCAGCAGCTACAACAACCCAGGGGTCGGCCCTGGAAACACCATATATTTT. This sequence encodes CASSYNNPGVGPGNTIYF. The chain combines TRBV7-2 with TRBJ1-3; D possibly corresponds to TRBD1 (6 bases). The V end lost 4 bases, the J end lost 2 bases, and 21 bases lay between the germline ends. This CDR3 contains 18 residues. Germline CDR1 reads SGHTA; CDR2 reads FQGNSA.

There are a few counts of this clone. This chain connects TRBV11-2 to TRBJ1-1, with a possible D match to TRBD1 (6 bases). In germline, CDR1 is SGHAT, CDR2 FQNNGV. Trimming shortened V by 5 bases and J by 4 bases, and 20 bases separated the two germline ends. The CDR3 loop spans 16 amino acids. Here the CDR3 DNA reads TGTGCCAGCAGCCCTCAAATAGGGGGGGAAATCACTGAAGCTTTCTTT. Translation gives CASSPQIGGEITEAFF.

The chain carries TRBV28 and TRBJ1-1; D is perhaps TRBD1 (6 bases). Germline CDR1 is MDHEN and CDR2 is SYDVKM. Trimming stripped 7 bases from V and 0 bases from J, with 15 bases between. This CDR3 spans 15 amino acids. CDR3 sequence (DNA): TGTGCCAGCACTAGTCCCGGACAGCTGAACACTGAAGCTTTCTTT. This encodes CASTSPGQLNTEAFF.

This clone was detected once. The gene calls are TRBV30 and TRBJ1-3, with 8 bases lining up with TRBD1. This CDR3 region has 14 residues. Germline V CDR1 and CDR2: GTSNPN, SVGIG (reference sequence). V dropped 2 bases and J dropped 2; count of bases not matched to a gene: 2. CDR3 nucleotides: TGTGCCTGGAGTCTACAGGGGGCTGGAAACACCATATATTTT. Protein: CAWSLQGAGNTIYF. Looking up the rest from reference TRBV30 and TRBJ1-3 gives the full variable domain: SQTIHQWPATLVQPVGSPLSLECTVEGTSNPNLYWYRQAAGRGLQLLFYSVGIGQISSEVPQNLSASRPQDRQFILSSKKLLLSDSGFYLCAWSLQGAGNTIYFGEGSWLTVV.

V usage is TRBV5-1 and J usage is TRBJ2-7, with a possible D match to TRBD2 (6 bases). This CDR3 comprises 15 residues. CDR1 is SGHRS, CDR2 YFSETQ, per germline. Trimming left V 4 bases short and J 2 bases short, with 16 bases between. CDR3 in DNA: TGCGCCAGCAGCCCAGGCGGGACTGGGGCCTACGAGCAGTACTTC. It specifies CASSPGGTGAYEQYF. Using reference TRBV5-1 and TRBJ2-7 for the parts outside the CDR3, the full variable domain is KAGVTQTPRYLIKTRGQQVTLSCSPISGHRSVSWYQQTPGQGLQFLFEYFSETQRNKGNFPGRFSGRQFSNSRSEMNVSTLELGDSALYLCASSPGGTGAYEQYFGPGTRLTVT.

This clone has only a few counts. The CDR3 sequence is CASSPPKSSGANVLTF. The CDR3 DNA follows: TGTGCCAGTAGCCCGCCTAAGAGCTCTGGGGCCAACGTCCTGACTTTC. The chain has TRBV19 and TRBJ2-6; D gene ambiguous. CDR3 length: 16 residues. Per germline, CDR1 LNHDA and CDR2 SQIVND (reference sequence). V lost 6 bases, J lost 0 bases, and 12 bases lay in between.

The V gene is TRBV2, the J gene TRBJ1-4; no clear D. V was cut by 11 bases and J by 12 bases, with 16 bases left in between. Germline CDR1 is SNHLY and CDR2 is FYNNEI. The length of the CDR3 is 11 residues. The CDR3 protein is CAVSLRWELFF. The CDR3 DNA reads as TGTGCCGTCTCTTTGAGGTGGGAACTGTTTTTT.

CDR3 nucleotides: TGTGCCAGCAGTTATCGGTCTAGCGGGAGTAGGAACACCGGGGAGCTGTTTTTT. It codes for CASSYRSSGSRNTGELFF. The chain carries TRBV6-2 or TRBV6-3 and TRBJ2-2; 10 bases map to TRBD2. With 3 bases clipped from V and 1 base from J, the junction kept 8 bases outside the gene matches. The CDR3 is 18 residues long. From germline, CDR1 is MNHEY and CDR2 SVGEGT.

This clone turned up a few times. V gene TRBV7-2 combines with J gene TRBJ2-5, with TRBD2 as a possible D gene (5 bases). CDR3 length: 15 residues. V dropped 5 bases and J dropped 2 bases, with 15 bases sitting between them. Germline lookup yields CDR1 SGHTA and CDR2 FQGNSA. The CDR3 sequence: CASSPRASNQETQYF. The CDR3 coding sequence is TGTGCCAGCAGCCCGCGGGCTTCGAATCAAGAGACCCAGTACTTC.

The CDR3 protein is CASSLKRELIDTQYF. The CDR3, as DNA: TGCGCCAGCAGCTTGAAACGGGAGCTTATAGATACGCAGTATTTT. V is TRBV5-1 and J is TRBJ2-3, with D possibly TRBD2 on 6 matching bases. Trimming left V 1 base short and J 5 bases short, with 14 bases between. This CDR3 has 15 amino acids. CDR1 and CDR2 (germline): SGHRS, YFSETQ.

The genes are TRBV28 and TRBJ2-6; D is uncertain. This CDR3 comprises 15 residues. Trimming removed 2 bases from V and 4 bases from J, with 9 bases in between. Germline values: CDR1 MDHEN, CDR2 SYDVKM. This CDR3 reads CASSLIPSGANVLTF. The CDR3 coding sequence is TGTGCCAGCAGTTTAATCCCGTCCGGGGCCAACGTCCTGACTTTC.